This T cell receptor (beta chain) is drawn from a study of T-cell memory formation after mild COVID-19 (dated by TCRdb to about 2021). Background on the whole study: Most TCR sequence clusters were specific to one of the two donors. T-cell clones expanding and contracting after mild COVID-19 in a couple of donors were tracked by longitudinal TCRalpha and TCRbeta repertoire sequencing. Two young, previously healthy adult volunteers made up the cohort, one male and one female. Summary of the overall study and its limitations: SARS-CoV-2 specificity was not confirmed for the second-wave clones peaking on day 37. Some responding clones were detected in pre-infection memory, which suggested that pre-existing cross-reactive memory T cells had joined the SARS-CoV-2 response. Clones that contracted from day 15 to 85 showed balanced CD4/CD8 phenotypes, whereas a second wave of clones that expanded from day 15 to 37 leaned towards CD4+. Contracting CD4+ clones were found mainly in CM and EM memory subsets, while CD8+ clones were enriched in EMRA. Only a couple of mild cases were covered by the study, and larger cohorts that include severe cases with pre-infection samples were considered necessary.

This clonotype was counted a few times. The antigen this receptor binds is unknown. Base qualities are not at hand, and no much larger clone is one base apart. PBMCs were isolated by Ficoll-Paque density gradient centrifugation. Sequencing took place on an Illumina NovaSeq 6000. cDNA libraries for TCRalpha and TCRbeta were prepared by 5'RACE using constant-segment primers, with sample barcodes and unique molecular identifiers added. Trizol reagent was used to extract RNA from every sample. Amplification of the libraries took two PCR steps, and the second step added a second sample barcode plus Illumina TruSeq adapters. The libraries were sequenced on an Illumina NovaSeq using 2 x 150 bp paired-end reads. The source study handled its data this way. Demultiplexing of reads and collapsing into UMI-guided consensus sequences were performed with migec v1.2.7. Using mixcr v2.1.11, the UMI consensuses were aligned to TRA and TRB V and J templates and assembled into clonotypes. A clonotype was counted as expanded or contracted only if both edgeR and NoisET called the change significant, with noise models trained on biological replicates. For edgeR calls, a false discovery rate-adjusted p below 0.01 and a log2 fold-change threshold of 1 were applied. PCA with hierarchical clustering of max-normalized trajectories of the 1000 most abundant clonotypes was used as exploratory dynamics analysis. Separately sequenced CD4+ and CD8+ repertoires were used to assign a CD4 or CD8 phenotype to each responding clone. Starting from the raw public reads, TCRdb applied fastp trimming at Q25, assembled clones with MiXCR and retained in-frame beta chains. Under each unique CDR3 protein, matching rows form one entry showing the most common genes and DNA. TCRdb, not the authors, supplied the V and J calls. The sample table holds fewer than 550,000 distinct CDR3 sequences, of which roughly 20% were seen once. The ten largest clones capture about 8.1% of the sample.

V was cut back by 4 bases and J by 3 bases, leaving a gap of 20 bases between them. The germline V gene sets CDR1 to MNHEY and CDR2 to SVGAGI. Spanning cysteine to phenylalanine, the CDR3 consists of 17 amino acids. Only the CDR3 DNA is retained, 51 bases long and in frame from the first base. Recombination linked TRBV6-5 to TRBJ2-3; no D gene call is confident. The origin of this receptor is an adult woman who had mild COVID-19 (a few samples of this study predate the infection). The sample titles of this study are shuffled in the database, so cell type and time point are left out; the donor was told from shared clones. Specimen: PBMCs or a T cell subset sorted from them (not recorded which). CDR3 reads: CASSFSYPLPRTDTQYF. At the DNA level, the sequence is TGTGCCAGCAGTTTCTCGTACCCCCTCCCGAGGACAGATACGCAGTATTTT.